This T cell receptor beta chain was retrieved from a study of cytomegalovirus exposure and HLA in healthy donors. Overall study findings and caveats: The authors confirmed in vitro that three CMV-associated chains were specific for CMV antigens.

The CDR3 runs 14 residues. The germline CDR1 and CDR2 sequences are SGHAT and FQNNGV. The ends lost 5 bases at V and 2 bases at J; junction bases unmatched: 1. TCRdb's copy holds only in-frame clones and misses some; the assay was immunoSEQ multiplex PCR. Of about 38,000 clones listed, around 93% were seen once; the top ten hold around 3.4%. About this clone: Its cognate antigen is unknown.

The chain recombines TRBV11-2 with TRBJ1-1, with 11 bases fitting TRBD1. This sequence originates from a man between 18 and 35 years old in good health and CMV-seronegative. Specimen: PBMCs. This CDR3 is CASSRTGGNTEAFF. As DNA, the CDR3 is TGTGCCAGCAGCCGGACAGGGGGCAACACTGAAGCTTTCTTT.